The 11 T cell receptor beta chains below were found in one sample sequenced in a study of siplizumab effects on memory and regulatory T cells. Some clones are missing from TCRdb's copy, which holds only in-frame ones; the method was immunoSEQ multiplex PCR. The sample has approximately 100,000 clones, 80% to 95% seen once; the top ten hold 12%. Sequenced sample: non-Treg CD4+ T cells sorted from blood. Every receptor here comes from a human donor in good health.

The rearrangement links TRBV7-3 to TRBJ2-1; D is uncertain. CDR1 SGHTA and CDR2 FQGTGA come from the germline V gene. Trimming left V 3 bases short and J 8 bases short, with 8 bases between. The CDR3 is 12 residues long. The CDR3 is CASSFSLDEQFF. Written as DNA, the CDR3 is TGTGCCAGCAGCTTCTCCCTGGATGAGCAGTTCTTC.

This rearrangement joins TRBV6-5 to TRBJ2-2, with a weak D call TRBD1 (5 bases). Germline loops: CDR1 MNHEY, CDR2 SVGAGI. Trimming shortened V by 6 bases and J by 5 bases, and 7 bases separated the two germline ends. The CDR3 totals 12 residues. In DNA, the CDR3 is TGTGCCAGCAGGCCAGGGACCGGGGAGCTGTTTTTT. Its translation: CASRPGTGELFF.

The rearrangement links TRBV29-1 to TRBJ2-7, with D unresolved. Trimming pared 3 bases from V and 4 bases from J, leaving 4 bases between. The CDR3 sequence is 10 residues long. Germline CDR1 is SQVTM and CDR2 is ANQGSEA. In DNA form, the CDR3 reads TGCAGCGTTGAGGATTACGAGCAGTACTTC. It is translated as CSVEDYEQYF.

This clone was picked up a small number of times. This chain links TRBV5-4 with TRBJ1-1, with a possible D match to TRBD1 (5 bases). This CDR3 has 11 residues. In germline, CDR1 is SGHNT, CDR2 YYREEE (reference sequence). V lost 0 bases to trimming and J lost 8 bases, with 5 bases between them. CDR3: CASSLDREAFF. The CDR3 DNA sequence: TGTGCCAGCAGCTTGGACAGGGAAGCTTTCTTT.

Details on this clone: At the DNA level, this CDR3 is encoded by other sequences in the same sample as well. The CDR3 DNA reads TGTGCCAGTAGTATACGGGAGACCCAGTACTTC. Its protein is CASSIRETQYF. The J gene is TRBJ2-5, the V gene TRBV19, with D hard to call. V lost 2 bases, J lost 5 bases, and 3 bases lay in between. The CDR3 has 11 amino acids. CDR1 is LNHDA and CDR2 is SQIVND in the germline V gene (reference sequence).

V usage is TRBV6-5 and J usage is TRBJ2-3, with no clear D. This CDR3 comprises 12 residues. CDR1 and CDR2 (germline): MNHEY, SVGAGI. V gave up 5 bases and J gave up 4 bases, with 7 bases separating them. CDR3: CASSPGPDTQYF. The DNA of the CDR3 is TGTGCCAGCAGTCCGGGCCCAGATACGCAGTATTTT.

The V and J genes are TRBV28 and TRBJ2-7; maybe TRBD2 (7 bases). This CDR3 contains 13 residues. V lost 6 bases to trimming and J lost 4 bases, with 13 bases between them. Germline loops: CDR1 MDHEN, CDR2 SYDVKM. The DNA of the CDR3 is TGTGCCAGCAGCCGGGGGGCGTCTTACGAGCAGTACTTC. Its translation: CASSRGASYEQYF.

CDR3 loop: CASSLGTEAFF. DNA of the CDR3: TGCGCCAGCAGCTTGGGCACTGAAGCTTTCTTT. The genes are TRBV5-1 and TRBJ1-1; no clear D gene. The V and J ends lost 0 bases and 4 bases respectively, with 1 base between them. Germline-derived CDR1 and CDR2 are SGHRS and YFSETQ. The CDR3 spans 11 residues.

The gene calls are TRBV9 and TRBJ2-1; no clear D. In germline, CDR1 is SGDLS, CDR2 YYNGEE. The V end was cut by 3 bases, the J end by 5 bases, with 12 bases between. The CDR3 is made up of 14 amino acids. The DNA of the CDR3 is TGTGCCAGCAGCGCCAGCAGCCGGGACAATGAGCAGTTCTTC. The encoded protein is CASSASSRDNEQFF.

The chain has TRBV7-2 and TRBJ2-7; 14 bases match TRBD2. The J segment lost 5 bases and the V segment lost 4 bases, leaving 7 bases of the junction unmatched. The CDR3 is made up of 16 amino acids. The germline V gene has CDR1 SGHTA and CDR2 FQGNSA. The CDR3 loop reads CASSSGTSGRYHEQYF. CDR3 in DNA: TGTGCCAGCAGCTCCGGGACTAGCGGGAGATACCACGAGCAGTACTTC.

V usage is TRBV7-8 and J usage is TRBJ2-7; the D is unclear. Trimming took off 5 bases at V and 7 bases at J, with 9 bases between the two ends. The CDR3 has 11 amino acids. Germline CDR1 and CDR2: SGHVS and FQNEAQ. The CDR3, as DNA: TGTGCCAGCAGCCCCCCTGGGGAGCAGTACTTC. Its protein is CASSPPGEQYF. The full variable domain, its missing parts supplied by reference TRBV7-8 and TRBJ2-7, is GAGVSQSPRYKVAKRGQDVALRCDPISGHVSLFWYQQALGQGPEFLTYFQNEAQLDKSGLPSDRFFAERPEGSVSTLKIQRTQQEDSAVYLCASSPPGEQYFGPGTRLTVT.